Below are 21 T cell receptor beta chains sequenced from a single sample in a study of CD8 T cells in ankylosing spondylitis. TCRdb re-analysed the 5' RACE reads in MiXCR, keeping a single row per CDR3 protein. The repertoire has hundreds of thousands of distinct CDR3 sequences, roughly a third of them found once; the top ten carry approximately 4.6%. Specimen: blood, either unsorted or a sorted T cell fraction (not recorded which). These receptor sequences come from a male donor with ankylosing spondylitis or in good health (not recorded which).

J is TRBJ2-5 and V is TRBV29-1, with 11 bases fitting TRBD1. CDR1 is SQVTM, CDR2 ANQGSEA, per germline. V lost 6 bases and J lost 4; bases outside the gene matches: 4. This CDR3 region has 13 residues. Here the CDR3 reads CSVSDRGRETQYF. The CDR3 DNA follows: TGCAGCGTCTCGGACAGGGGGCGAGAGACCCAGTACTTC.

This clonotype was seen only a few times. The chain has TRBV29-1 and TRBJ2-3, with 11 bases aligning to TRBD2. The CDR3 has 17 residues. With V trimmed by 4 bases and J by 0 bases, 9 bases remained unmatched. Germline V gives CDR1 SQVTM, CDR2 ANQGSEA. CDR3 sequence: CSVAGLAGGSSTDTQYF. Written as DNA, the CDR3 is TGCAGCGTTGCCGGCCTAGCGGGGGGCTCTAGCACAGATACGCAGTATTTT.

The gene calls are TRBV6-1 and TRBJ1-6; D not resolved. V lost 7 bases and J 0 bases, leaving 7 bases between the germline ends. Germline assignment: CDR1 MNHNS and CDR2 SASEGT. The CDR3 spans 14 residues. CDR3 nucleotide sequence: TGTGCCAGCAACCCGAGCTCCTATAATTCACCCCTCCACTTT. This sequence encodes CASNPSSYNSPLHF.

This clonotype was seen more than once but under ten times. The chain has TRBV12-3 or TRBV12-4 and TRBJ2-3, with 8 bases identical to TRBD1. The CDR3 extends over 15 amino acids. V lost 3 bases and J lost 2; bases outside the gene matches: 4. CDR3 in DNA: TGTGCCAGCAGTTTGCAGGGGGCATTCACAGATACGCAGTATTTT. This codes for CASSLQGAFTDTQYF.

The gene calls are TRBV20-1 and TRBJ2-4, with D hard to call. CDR1 DFQATT and CDR2 SNEGSKA come from the germline V gene (reference sequence). The CDR3 has 15 amino acids. V shed 5 bases and J shed 1 base, with 15 bases lying between them. CDR3 loop: CSAWTSPVAKNIQYF. The CDR3 DNA is TGCAGTGCTTGGACCTCCCCTGTGGCCAAAAACATTCAGTACTTC.

CDR3 loop: CASSESLVTDTQYF. The CDR3 nucleotides read TGCGCCAGCAGTGAGTCTTTAGTTACAGATACGCAGTATTTT. The chain carries TRBV10-1 and TRBJ2-3; no reliable D call. CDR1 and CDR2 (germline): WNHNN, SYGVQD (reference sequence). The CDR3 length is 14 residues. V dropped 0 bases and J dropped 3 bases, with 7 bases sitting between them.

This clonotype was seen repeatedly, ten times or more. This chain uses TRBV20-1 with TRBJ2-3, with D possibly being TRBD2 (6 bases). This CDR3 has 18 amino acids. The germline V gene has CDR1 DFQATT and CDR2 SNEGSKA (reference sequence). Trimming removed 0 bases from V and 8 bases from J, with 27 bases in between. As DNA, the CDR3 is TGCAGTGCTAGAGATCCCTGGGAGGCCAACGATGATGGGACTACGCAGTATTTT. Translating it yields CSARDPWEANDDGTTQYF.

The CDR3 here is CASSPLQTSGALDTQYF. The CDR3, as DNA: TGTGCCAGCAGCCCTCTCCAGACTAGCGGGGCTCTAGATACGCAGTATTTT. This chain uses TRBV13 with TRBJ2-3; 11 bases line up with TRBD2. Germline V gene lookup returns CDR1 PRHDT and CDR2 FYEKMQ (reference sequence). The CDR3 extends over 17 amino acids. J lost 5 bases, V lost 5 bases, and 12 bases had no gene match.

The genes are TRBV3-1 and TRBJ2-5, with a weak D call TRBD1 (5 bases). The CDR3 sequence is 14 residues long. CDR1 LGHDT and CDR2 YNNKEL come from the germline V gene (reference sequence). V was pared by 4 bases and J by 2 bases, with 11 bases between. In nucleotides, the CDR3 is TGTGCCAGCAGCCCTAGGGGTCAGCAAGAGACCCAGTACTTC. Its translation: CASSPRGQQETQYF.

This clonotype was found once. This sequence joins TRBV15 and TRBJ2-7; 8 positions agree with TRBD2. Germline CDR1 is LNHNV and CDR2 is YYDKDF (reference sequence). CDR3 length: 14 residues. The ends lost 5 bases at V and 5 bases at J; junction bases unmatched: 8. The DNA for the CDR3 is TGTGCCACCAGCTGGTCGGGGGGGCCGGACGAGCAGTACTTC. Translation: CATSWSGGPDEQYF.

The chain recombines TRBV5-6 with TRBJ1-2, with D possibly being TRBD1 (5 bases). V lost 2 bases and J lost 8, with 13 bases in between. Germline loops: CDR1 SGHDT, CDR2 YYEEEE. The CDR3 sequence is 13 residues long. CDR3: CASSLKGAKGYTF. DNA of the CDR3: TGTGCCAGCAGCTTAAAAGGGGCGAAAGGCTACACCTTC.

This rearrangement joins TRBV20-1 to TRBJ1-1; possible D gene TRBD1, 6 bases. The CDR3 totals 15 residues. Germline loops: CDR1 DFQATT, CDR2 SNEGSKA (reference sequence). Trimming stripped 6 bases from V and 4 bases from J, with 21 bases between. CDR3 sequence reads: CSAPEGGAVGTEAFF. The CDR3 nucleotides are TGCAGTGCGCCGGAGGGGGGGGCGGTGGGCACTGAAGCTTTCTTT.

Regarding this clonotype: Mismatch with germline at one junction end may stem from a read error. The V gene is TRBV10-2, the J gene TRBJ1-2; no clear D. The CDR3 is 13 residues long. CDR1 is WSHSY and CDR2 is SAAADI in the germline V gene. The CDR3 nucleotides are TGCGCCAGCACGAGGGAGAGAAACTCTGGCTACACCTTC. This codes for CASTRERNSGYTF.

This clonotype was counted between two and nine times. V is TRBV29-1 and J is TRBJ2-6; 7 bases are shared with TRBD1. CDR1 and CDR2 from the germline V gene are SQVTM and ANQGSEA. This CDR3 region has 17 residues. V shed 7 bases, J shed 0 bases, and the junction held 12 bases outside the gene matches. The CDR3 is CSARLEGQNSGANVLTF. CDR3 DNA sequence: TGCAGCGCCCGATTAGAGGGACAGAACTCTGGGGCCAACGTCCTGACTTTC.

The chain recombines TRBV5-1 with TRBJ2-7; D is possibly TRBD1 (7 bases). V lost 2 bases, J lost 3 bases, and 12 bases lay in between. Germline CDR1 is SGHRS and CDR2 is YFSETQ. The CDR3 has 14 amino acids. CDR3 coding DNA: TGCGCCAGCAGCTTAGGGGGGACAGTCTACGAGCAGTACTTC. This codes for CASSLGGTVYEQYF.

This clonotype was picked up a small number of times. The rearrangement uses TRBV9 and TRBJ2-7; D gene ambiguous. CDR1 and CDR2 (germline): SGDLS, YYNGEE. The germline V and J ends were trimmed by 3 bases and 2 bases, with 12 bases remaining between them. The CDR3 totals 14 residues. The CDR3: CASSATTTPYEQYF. The CDR3 DNA is TGTGCCAGCAGCGCCACCACTACCCCCTACGAGCAGTACTTC.

This clonotype was detected only a few times. V gene TRBV4-1 combines with J gene TRBJ2-1; D is perhaps TRBD1 (5 bases). This CDR3 is 15 amino acids long. With 0 bases removed from V and 9 bases from J, the gap between germline ends came to 15 bases. Germline V CDR1 and CDR2: MGHRA, YSYEKL. The CDR3 is CASSQDQGHNLEQFF. CDR3 nucleotides: TGCGCCAGCAGCCAAGATCAAGGACACAACCTTGAGCAGTTCTTC.

This clonotype was detected a few times. Here the CDR3 reads CSVEEGDRYNEQFF. The CDR3, as DNA: TGCAGCGTTGAAGAGGGGGACAGATACAATGAGCAGTTCTTC. The rearrangement links TRBV29-1 to TRBJ2-1, with TRBD1 matching 7 bases. The CDR3 totals 14 residues. The germline CDR1 and CDR2 sequences are SQVTM and ANQGSEA. Trimming took 0 bases from V and 4 from J; bases not matched to a gene: 3.

This chain connects TRBV18 to TRBJ2-5; 7 bases are shared with TRBD2. The CDR3 covers 15 residues. J lost 5 bases, V lost 6 bases, and 12 bases had no gene match. CDR1 is KGHSH, CDR2 LQKENI, per germline. CDR3 DNA: TGTGCCAGCTCTCGTCAGGCGGGGGATCTGGAGACCCAGTACTTC. It codes for CASSRQAGDLETQYF.

This clonotype was detected a few times. The gene calls are TRBV29-1 and TRBJ2-2; no firm D call. The CDR3 is 13 residues long. The V end was cut by 5 bases, the J end by 2 bases, with 9 bases between. CDR1 and CDR2 (germline): SQVTM, ANQGSEA. CDR3 residues: CSVRLINTGELFF. The CDR3 coding sequence is TGCAGCGTTCGACTGATTAACACCGGGGAGCTGTTTTTT.

This clonotype was observed a few times. The chain combines TRBV20-1 with TRBJ2-2; TRBD1 matches 10 bases. Germline V gives CDR1 DFQATT, CDR2 SNEGSKA (reference sequence). The junction had 11 bases not matched to a gene; V was cut back by 5 bases and J by 5 bases. The CDR3 covers 16 residues. The CDR3 loop is CSAAPSRTGGTGELFF. CDR3 nucleotides: TGCAGTGCTGCCCCTTCTCGGACAGGGGGTACCGGGGAGCTGTTTTTT.